This TCR beta chain was identified during a study of T cells in Graves' hyperthyroidism and ophthalmopathy (dated by TCRdb to 2018 to 2020). For the study in its entirety: Peripheral blood was sampled at the time of initial diagnosis, prior to any treatment. Prospective prediction of ophthalmopathy was tested in an independent validation cohort of fewer than 20 hyperthyroidism patients and 15 to 17 patients who later progressed to ophthalmopathy. In addition, the study compared T-cell repertoires in thyroid tissue and in blood from about 6 Graves' hyperthyroidism patients. For training and testing, the 100 or so patients in the discovery cohort were randomly divided in a 7:3 ratio. The paper describes TCR Vbeta CDR3 sequencing of some 130 peripheral blood samples, made up of about 40 ophthalmopathy patients, over 70 hyperthyroidism patients and around 17 progressor patients. A discovery cohort of fewer than 110 patients, about 40 with Graves' ophthalmopathy and 55 to 60 with stable Graves' hyperthyroidism, was used to find distinguishing TCR V-J signatures. Once sampling was done, hyperthyroidism patients were given methimazole at a starting dose of 30 mg daily, whereas ophthalmopathy patients were given high-dose intravenous methylprednisolone. Results and caveats for the whole study, not just this receptor: In validation, the model predicted progression to ophthalmopathy a median of roughly 6.1 months before onset, with roughly 71% sensitivity and 72.22% specificity. Most expanded thyroid clonotypes (frequency above 0.001) were also found in blood, which suggests that blood repertoires may mirror thyroid immune responses. A model built on a 13 V-J signature distinguished ophthalmopathy from stable hyperthyroidism, reaching about 88% sensitivity and approximately 81% specificity in cross-validation and 80%/75% in testing. Sample size was not statistically predetermined, and blinding of investigators to group allocation was not performed.

The TCR beta CDR3 regions were amplified from RNA transcripts. A first-round RT-PCR of the TCR CDR3 used the HTBI primer set with the Qiagen OneStep RT-PCR kit. The libraries were constructed in a second round of multiplex PCR and then size-selected and purified. The libraries were sequenced on an Illumina HiSeq2000 using paired-end 100 bp reads. The authors' pipeline ran thus. SOAPnuke was used to process the raw data, with reads discarded if the reads contained adapters or uncalled bases, had a mean Phred below 15, or lacked an exact constant-primer or identifier match. High-quality paired reads were merged using COPE v1.2.5, and each unique nucleotide sequence was defined as a clonotype. MiTCR v1.1 was used to align clonotypes to the IMGT TRBV, TRBD and TRBJ reference segments. Only V-J combinations with frequency above 0.0001, covering about 99% of repertoires, were analysed. The TCS score was defined as the ratio of F50 (clonal expansion) to E x V (chaos), calculated using BLOSUM62-based TCRdist between CDR3 peptides within each V-J. Welch's t-statistics and random forest reduced 500 to 550 V-J features to 13, which were used in a naive Bayes classifier (R e1071). TCRdb reworked the public reads: Q25 trimming with fastp, MiXCR clone assembly, productive beta chains retained. Every entry covers one CDR3 protein and lists the most common genes and DNA from its rows. V and J calls and clone size were set by TCRdb, not the authors. For this sample the table gives some 370,000 distinct CDR3 sequences, of which 17% were detected only once. The ten largest clones represent more than 30% of the sample.

Taken from the germline V gene, the CDR1 and CDR2 loops are MDHEN and SYDVKM. V was cut back by 2 bases and J by 4 bases, leaving a gap of 12 bases between them. The CDR3 sequence holds 15 residues, the cysteine and phenylalanine included. Just the 45-base CDR3 DNA is kept, in frame starting at base 1. Hyperthyroidism patients were newly diagnosed, had a disease duration of under 2 months, and were aged 18 to 65 years. Any patient with an uncontrolled infection, another autoimmune disease, pregnancy or lactation was excluded. Diagnoses were based on clinical symptoms, serum thyroxine and TRAb, thyroid ultrasound and orbital computed tomography. Blood from progressor patients was collected at the time of first diagnosis with hyperthyroidism, before any ophthalmopathy symptoms had appeared. PBMCs were separated from under 12 ml of fresh peripheral blood using Ficoll-Paque density gradient centrifugation. Progressor patients were initially diagnosed with Graves' hyperthyroidism and developed ophthalmopathy during follow-up. Total RNA was extracted using Trizol reagent, and RNA quality was assessed on an Agilent 2100 Bioanalyzer.

About this clonotype itself: Its binding antigen is unknown. No clone much larger than this one lies a single base away; base qualities are absent.

This receptor was identified in a young woman with Graves' hyperthyroidism that later progressed to Graves' ophthalmopathy. The specimen was blood. The receptor chain draws on TRBV28 and TRBJ2-1; TRBD2 is perhaps the D gene, given 5 matching bases. The CDR3 here reads CASSLILEAYNEQFF. The nucleotide sequence reads as follows: TGTGCCAGCAGTTTAATACTAGAGGCTTACAATGAGCAGTTCTTC.